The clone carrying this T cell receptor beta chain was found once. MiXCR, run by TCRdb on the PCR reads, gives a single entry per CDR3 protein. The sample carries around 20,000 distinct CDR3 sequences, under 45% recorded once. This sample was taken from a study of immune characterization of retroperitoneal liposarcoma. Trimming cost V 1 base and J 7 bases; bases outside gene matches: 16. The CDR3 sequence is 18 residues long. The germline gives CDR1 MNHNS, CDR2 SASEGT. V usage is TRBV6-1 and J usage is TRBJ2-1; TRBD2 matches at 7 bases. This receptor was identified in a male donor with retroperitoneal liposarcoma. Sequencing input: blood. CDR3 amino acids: CASSEVYEWAGEVNEQFF. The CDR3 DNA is TGTGCCAGCAGTGAAGTATACGAGTGGGCGGGAGAGGTAAATGAGCAGTTCTTC.